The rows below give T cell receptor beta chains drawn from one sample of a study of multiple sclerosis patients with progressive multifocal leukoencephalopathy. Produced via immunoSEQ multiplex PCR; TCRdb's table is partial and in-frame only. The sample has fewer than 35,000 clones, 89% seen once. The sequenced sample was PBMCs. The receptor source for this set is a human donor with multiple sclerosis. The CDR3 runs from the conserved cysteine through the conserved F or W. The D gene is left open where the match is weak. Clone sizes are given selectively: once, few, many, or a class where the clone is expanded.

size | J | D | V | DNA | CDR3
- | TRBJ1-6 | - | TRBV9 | TGTGCCAGCAGCGTAGCGGCTACGGATTCACCCCTCCACTTT | CASSVAATDSPLHF
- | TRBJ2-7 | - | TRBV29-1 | TGCAGCGTTGATGGGGGGCAGGGCCCCTTCGAGCAGTACTTC | CSVDGGQGPFEQYF
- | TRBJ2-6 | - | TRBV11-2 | TGTGCCAGCAGCCATCCGTCTGGGGCCAACGTCCTGACTTTC | CASSHPSGANVLTF
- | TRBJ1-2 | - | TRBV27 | TGTGCCAGCAGTTACGGAAATAACTATGGCTACACCTTC | CASSYGNNYGYTF
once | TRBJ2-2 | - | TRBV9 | TGTGCCAGCAGCGTTAGCGGACACACGAACACCGGGGAGCTGTTTTTT | CASSVSGHTNTGELFF
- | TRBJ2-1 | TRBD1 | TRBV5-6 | TGTGCCAGCAGCTTACCGCCAGGGGGCTTAGGGGAACCCAGTGAGCAGTTCTTC | CASSLPPGGLGEPSEQFF
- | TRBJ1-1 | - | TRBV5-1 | TGCGCCAGCAGCTTGTCATCAACCAGGGGCGGCACTGAAGCTTTCTTT | CASSLSSTRGGTEAFF
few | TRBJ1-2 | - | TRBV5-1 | TGCGCCAGCAGCTTGCTTGGGGAGGGGAGGACTGGCTACACCTTC | CASSLLGEGRTGYTF
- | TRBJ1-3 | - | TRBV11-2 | TGTGCCAGCAGCCGGACGACCCCCAGGGGAAAGGCGGGAAACACCATATATTTT | CASSRTTPRGKAGNTIYF
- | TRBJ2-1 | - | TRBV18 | TGTGCCAGCTCACCATACGGCGGGGAGACGGGCAATGAGCAGTTCTTC | CASSPYGGETGNEQFF
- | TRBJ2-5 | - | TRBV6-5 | TGTGCCAGCAGGTTTAGCGGACAAGAGACCCAGTACTTC | CASRFSGQETQYF
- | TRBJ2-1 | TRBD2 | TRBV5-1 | TGCGCCAGCAGCTCCGGGACTAGCGGTAAAAGCTCCTACAATGAGCAGTTCTTC | CASSSGTSGKSSYNEQFF
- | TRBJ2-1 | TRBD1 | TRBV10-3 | TGTGCCATCAGTGAGCCGCCGGGACAGGGGTTTTCCAATGAGCAGTTCTTC | CAISEPPGQGFSNEQFF
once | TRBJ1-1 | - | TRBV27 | TGTGCCAGCAGTTTGTCGGAGAACACTGAAGCTTTCTTT | CASSLSENTEAFF
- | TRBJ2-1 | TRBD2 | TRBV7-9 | TGTGCCAGCAGCCGAGCGGGGGCAGGCAATGAGCAGTTCTTC | CASSRAGAGNEQFF
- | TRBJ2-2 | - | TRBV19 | TGTGCCAGTAAGCCCACGGCGAACACCGGGGAGCTGTTTTTT | CASKPTANTGELFF
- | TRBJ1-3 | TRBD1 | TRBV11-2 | TGTGCCAGCAGCCCTACGACAGGGTCTGGAAACACCATATATTTT | CASSPTTGSGNTIYF
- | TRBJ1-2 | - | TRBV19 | TGTGCCAGTAGTATCGCCCATTCCTCGTACTTC | CASSIAHSSYF
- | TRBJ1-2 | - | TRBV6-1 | TGTGCCAGCAGTGAAGGTGGCAGGGTGAACTATGGCTACACCTTC | CASSEGGRVNYGYTF
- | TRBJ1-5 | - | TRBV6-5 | TGTGCCAGCTCAGAGACTTTCAATCAGCCCCAGCATTTT | CASSETFNQPQHF
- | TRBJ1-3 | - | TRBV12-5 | TGTGCTAGTGGCCGTGGAAACACCATATATTTT | CASGRGNTIYF
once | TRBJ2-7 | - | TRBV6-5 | TGTGCCAGCAGTGAAGTGGCTAAGCGCGAGCAGTACTTC | CASSEVAKREQYF
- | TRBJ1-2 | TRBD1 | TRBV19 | TGTGCCAGTAGCCGACTGGGACAGGGGAGTAGTGGCTACACCTTC | CASSRLGQGSSGYTF
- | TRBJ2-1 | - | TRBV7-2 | TGTGCCAGCAGCTTAAAGGCTAGTTTAAGTGAGCAGTTCTTC | CASSLKASLSEQFF
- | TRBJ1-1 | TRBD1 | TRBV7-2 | TGTGCCAGCAGCTTGACAGGGTCCCTGAACACTGAAGCTTTCTTT | CASSLTGSLNTEAFF
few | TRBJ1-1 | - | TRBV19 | TGTGCCAGTAGTGGGGGACTGAGCGGCGACACTGAAGCTTTCTTT | CASSGGLSGDTEAFF
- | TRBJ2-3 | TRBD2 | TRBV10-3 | TGTGCCATCAGTGGACTAGCGGGAGTGCCTACGGATACGCAGTATTTT | CAISGLAGVPTDTQYF
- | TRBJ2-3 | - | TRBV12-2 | TGTGCAAGTCGCTTAGCTTCCCCGCCGAGCACAGATACGCAGTATTTT | CASRLASPPSTDTQYF
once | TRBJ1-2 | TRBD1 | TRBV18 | TGTGCCAGCTCACCCGGGACAGGGATGGGGGCTAACTATGGCTACACCTTC | CASSPGTGMGANYGYTF
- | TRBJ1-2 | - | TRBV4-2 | TGTGCCAGCAGCCAAGAAGGTCCGGGGGCTATTGGCTACACCTTC | CASSQEGPGAIGYTF
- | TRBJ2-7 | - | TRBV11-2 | TGTGCCAGCAGGCCCGGGGCCTACCACTACGAGCAGTACTTC | CASRPGAYHYEQYF
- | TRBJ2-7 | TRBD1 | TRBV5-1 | TGCGCCAGCAGGGGGCTGGGGACAGGGTTTGGCGAGCAGTACTTC | CASRGLGTGFGEQYF
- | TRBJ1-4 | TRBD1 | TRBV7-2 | TGTGCCAGCAGCTCCACCGGGACAGTCGAGGAAAAACTGTTTTTT | CASSSTGTVEEKLFF
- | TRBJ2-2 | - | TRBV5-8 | TGTGCCAGCAGTCACAGGTTATGGGACACCGGGGAGCTGTTTTTT | CASSHRLWDTGELFF
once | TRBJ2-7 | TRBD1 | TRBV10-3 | TGTGCCATCACTAGCCCGGGACAGGGGGCGGACGAGCAGTACTTC | CAITSPGQGADEQYF
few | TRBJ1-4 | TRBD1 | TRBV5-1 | TGCGCCAGCAGCCTCCGGGACAGCAATGAAAAACTGTTTTTT | CASSLRDSNEKLFF
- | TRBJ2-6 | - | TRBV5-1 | TGCGCCAGCAGCTTGGAGGGGTCTGGGGCCAACGTCCTGACTTTC | CASSLEGSGANVLTF
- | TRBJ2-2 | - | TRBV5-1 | TGCGCCAGCAAACGGTCGGAGGCCGGGGAGCTGTTTTTT | CASKRSEAGELFF
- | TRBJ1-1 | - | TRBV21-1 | TGTGCCAGCAGCAAAGATGAAAACACTGAAGCTTTCTTT | CASSKDENTEAFF
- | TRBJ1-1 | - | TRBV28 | TGTGCCAGCAGTTTAACGGCCACTGAAGCTTTCTTT | CASSLTATEAFF
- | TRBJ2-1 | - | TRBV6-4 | TGTGCCAGCAGTGACTCTAGCGGCTCCTACAATGAGCAGTTCTTC | CASSDSSGSYNEQFF
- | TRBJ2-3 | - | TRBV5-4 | TGTGCCAGCAGCTTTTCGGGAGATACGCAGTATTTT | CASSFSGDTQYF
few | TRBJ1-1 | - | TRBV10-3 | TGTGCCATCAGTGAGAAAGGAAACACTGAAGCTTTCTTT | CAISEKGNTEAFF
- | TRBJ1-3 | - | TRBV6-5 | TGTGCCAGCAGTTACTACGGATCGAGCTCTGGAAACACCATATATTTT | CASSYYGSSSGNTIYF
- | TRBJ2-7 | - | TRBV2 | TGTGCCAGCAGGAGAAGCGAGAGCTCCTACGAGCAGTACTTC | CASRRSESSYEQYF
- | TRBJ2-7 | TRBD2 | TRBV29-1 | TGCAGCGACGACGAGGAGCGGGGGTACGAGCAGTACTTC | CSDDEERGYEQYF
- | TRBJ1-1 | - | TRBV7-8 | TGTGCCAGCAGCTTAGGCACGGGGAACACTGAAGCTTTCTTT | CASSLGTGNTEAFF
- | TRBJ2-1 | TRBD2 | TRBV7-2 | TGTGCCAGCAGCTTCACGGCGGGAGGGCCTGTTGAGCAGTTCTTC | CASSFTAGGPVEQFF
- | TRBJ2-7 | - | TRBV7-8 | TGTGCCAGCAGCCTCCGGACAGAGTACGAGCAGTACTTC | CASSLRTEYEQYF
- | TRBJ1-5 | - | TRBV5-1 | TGCGCCAGCAGCTTGGTGGTGGGGGGTCAGCCCCAGCATTTT | CASSLVVGGQPQHF
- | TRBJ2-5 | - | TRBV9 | TGTGCCAGCAGCGTAGGACATGTCGCGACCGGGACCCAGTACTTC | CASSVGHVATGTQYF
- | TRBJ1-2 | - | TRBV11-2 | TGTGCCAGCAGCTTACCCCCGCACAGCAGCGGCTACACCTTC | CASSLPPHSSGYTF
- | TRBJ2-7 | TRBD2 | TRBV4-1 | TGCGCCAGCAGCCACCCCCGTAGCGGGAGCGGAGACGAGCAGTACTTC | CASSHPRSGSGDEQYF
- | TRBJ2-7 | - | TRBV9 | TGTGCCAGCAGCGTAGGCGTCCCAGCCTACGAGCAGTACTTC | CASSVGVPAYEQYF